This TCR beta chain was captured by sequencing in a study of lung T cells in sarcoidosis with Löfgren's syndrome. In TCRdb, the reads were re-called with MiXCR into one record per CDR3 protein. This sample has 60,000 or so distinct CDR3 sequences, with 20% to 25% found just once. This clonotype was seen many times. Its antigen is currently unknown. Germline CDR1 SEHNR, CDR2 FQNEAQ (reference sequence). V was pared by 2 bases and J by 3 bases, with 11 bases between. This CDR3 comprises 14 residues. Whole-study findings and limits: Multiple Löfgren's syndrome patients reportedly shared TRAV12-1 and TRBV2 CDR3 motifs. TRBV2 was the preferred pairing partner of TRAV12-1, with similar CDR3s.

This clonotype was sampled from a human donor with sarcoidosis (Löfgren's syndrome or another form), or a control subject (not recorded which). The material sequenced was CD4+ T cells from PBMCs. This chain links TRBV7-9 with TRBJ2-7; D possibly corresponds to TRBD1 (6 bases). The CDR3 DNA sequence: TGTGCCAGCAGCTTAATCGAGGGGGTCTACGAGCAGTACTTC. It codes for CASSLIEGVYEQYF.